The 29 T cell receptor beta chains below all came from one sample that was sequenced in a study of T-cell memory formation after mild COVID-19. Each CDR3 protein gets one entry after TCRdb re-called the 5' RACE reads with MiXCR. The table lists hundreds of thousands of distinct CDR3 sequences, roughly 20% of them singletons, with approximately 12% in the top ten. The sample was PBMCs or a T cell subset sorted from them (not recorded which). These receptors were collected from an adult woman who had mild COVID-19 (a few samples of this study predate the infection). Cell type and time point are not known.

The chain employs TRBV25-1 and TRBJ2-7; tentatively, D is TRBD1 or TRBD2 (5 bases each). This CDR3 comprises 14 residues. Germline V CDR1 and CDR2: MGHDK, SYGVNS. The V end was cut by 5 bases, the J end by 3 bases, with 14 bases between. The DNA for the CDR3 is TGTGCCAGCAGTCAAAGGGACGTAGGCTACGAGCAGTACTTC. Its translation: CASSQRDVGYEQYF.

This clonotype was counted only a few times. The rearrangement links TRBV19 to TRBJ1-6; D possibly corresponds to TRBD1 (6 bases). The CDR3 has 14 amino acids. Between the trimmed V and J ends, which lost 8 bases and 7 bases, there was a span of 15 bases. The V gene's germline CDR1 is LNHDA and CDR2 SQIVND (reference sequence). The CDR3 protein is CASSPGHSNSPLHF. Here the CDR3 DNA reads TGTGCCAGTTCCCCGGGACACAGCAATTCACCCCTCCACTTT.

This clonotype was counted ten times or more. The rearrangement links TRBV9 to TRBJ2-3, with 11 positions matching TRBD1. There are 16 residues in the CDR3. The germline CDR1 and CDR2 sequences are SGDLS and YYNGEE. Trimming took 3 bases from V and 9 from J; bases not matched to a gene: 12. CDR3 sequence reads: CASSALPGQGGGTQYF. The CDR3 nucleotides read TGTGCCAGCAGCGCGCTGCCGGGACAGGGGGGAGGCACGCAGTATTTT.

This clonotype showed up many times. The DNA of the CDR3 is TGTGCCAGCAGCGTATTAGCGGGATTTAAACCTAACAATGAGCAGTTCTTC. It specifies CASSVLAGFKPNNEQFF. This rearrangement joins TRBV7-9 to TRBJ2-1; 8 nucleotides match TRBD2. CDR3 length equals 17 residues. Trimming took 5 bases from V and 5 from J; bases not matched to a gene: 14. Per germline, CDR1 SEHNR and CDR2 FQNEAQ (reference sequence). The whole variable domain, filled in from reference TRBV7-9 and TRBJ2-1, reads DTGVSQNPRHKITKRGQNVTFRCDPISEHNRLYWYRQTLGQGPEFLTYFQNEAQLEKSRLLSDRFSAERPKGSFSTLEIQRTEQGDSAMYLCASSVLAGFKPNNEQFFGPGTRLTVL.

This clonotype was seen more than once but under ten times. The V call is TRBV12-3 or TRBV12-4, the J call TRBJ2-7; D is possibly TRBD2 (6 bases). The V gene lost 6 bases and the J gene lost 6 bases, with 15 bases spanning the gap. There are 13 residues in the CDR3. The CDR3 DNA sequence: TGTGCCAGCAGAAAAGGGACTCTGGGCGAGCAGTACTTC. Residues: CASRKGTLGEQYF.

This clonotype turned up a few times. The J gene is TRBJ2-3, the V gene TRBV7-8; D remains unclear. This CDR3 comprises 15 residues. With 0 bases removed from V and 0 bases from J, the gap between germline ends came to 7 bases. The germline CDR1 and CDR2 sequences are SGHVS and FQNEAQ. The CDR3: CASSLAFASTDTQYF. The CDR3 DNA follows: TGTGCCAGCAGCTTAGCCTTTGCTAGCACAGATACGCAGTATTTT. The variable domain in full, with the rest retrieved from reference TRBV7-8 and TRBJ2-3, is GAGVSQSPRYKVAKRGQDVALRCDPISGHVSLFWYQQALGQGPEFLTYFQNEAQLDKSGLPSDRFFAERPEGSVSTLKIQRTQQEDSAVYLCASSLAFASTDTQYFGPGTRLTVL.

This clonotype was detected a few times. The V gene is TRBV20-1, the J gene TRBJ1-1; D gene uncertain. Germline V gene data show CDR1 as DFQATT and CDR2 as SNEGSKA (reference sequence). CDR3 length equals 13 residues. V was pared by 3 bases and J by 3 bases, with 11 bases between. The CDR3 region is CSASQGRDTEAFF. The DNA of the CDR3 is TGCAGTGCTAGCCAAGGACGGGACACTGAAGCTTTCTTT.

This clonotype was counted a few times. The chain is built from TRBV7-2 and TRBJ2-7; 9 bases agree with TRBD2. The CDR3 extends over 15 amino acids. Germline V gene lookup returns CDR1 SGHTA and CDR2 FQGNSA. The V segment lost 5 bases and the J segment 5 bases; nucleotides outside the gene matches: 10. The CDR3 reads CASSPRLAVMDEQYF. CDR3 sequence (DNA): TGTGCCAGCAGCCCCCGACTAGCGGTGATGGACGAGCAGTACTTC.

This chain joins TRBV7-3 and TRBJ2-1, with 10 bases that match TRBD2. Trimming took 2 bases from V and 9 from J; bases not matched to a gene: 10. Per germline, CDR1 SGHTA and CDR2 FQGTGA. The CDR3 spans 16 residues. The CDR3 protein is CASSLGGSGRGGEQFF. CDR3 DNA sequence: TGTGCCAGCAGCTTAGGTGGCAGCGGGAGGGGCGGTGAGCAGTTCTTC.

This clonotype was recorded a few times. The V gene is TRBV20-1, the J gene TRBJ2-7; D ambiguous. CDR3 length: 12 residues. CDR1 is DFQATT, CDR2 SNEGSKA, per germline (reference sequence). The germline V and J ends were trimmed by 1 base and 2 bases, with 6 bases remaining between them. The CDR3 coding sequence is TGCAGTGCTAGAGCGCCAGCCTACGAGCAGTACTTC. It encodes CSARAPAYEQYF.

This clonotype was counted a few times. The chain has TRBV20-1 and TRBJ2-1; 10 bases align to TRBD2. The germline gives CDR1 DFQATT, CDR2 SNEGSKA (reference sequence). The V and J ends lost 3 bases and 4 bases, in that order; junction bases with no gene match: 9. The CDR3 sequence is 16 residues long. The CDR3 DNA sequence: TGCAGTGCTAGTGACCCCTTAGCGGGGGGATACAATGAGCAGTTCTTC. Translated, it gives CSASDPLAGGYNEQFF.

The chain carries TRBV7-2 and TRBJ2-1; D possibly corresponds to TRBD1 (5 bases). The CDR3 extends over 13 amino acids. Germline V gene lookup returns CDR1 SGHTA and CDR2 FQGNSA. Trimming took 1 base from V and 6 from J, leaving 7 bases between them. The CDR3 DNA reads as TGTGCCAGCAGCTTAGGCAGGGCCAATGAGCAGTTCTTC. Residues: CASSLGRANEQFF.

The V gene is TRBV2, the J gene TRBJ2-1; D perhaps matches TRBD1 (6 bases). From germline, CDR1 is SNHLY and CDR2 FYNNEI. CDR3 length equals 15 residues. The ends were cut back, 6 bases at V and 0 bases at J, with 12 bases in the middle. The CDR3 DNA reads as TGTGCCAGCAGAGCTACAGGGAGCTCCTACAATGAGCAGTTCTTC. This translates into CASRATGSSYNEQFF.

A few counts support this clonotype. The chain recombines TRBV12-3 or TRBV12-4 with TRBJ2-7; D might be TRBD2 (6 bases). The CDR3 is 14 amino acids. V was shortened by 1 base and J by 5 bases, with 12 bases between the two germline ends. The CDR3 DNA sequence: TGTGCCAGCAGTTTAGGGCAGGGAGGAGACGAGCAGTACTTC. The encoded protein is CASSLGQGGDEQYF.

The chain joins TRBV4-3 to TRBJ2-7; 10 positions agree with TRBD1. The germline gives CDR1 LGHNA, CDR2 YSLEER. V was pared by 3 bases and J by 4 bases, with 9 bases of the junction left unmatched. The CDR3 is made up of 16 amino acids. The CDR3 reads CASSQSRDRGRYEQYF. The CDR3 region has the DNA TGCGCCAGCAGCCAGTCCCGGGACAGGGGAAGGTACGAGCAGTACTTC.

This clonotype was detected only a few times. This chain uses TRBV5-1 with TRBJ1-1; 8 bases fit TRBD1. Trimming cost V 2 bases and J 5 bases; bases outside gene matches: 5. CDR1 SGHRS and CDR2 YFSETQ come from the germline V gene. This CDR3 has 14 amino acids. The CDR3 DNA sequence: TGCGCCAGCAGCTTTGGACAGGGAAAAACTGAAGCTTTCTTT. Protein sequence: CASSFGQGKTEAFF.

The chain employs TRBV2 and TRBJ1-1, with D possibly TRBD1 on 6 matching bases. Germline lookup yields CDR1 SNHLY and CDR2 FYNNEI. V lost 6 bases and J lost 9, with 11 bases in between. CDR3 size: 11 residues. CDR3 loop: CASSQQGQAFF. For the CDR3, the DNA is TGTGCCAGCAGCCAACAGGGTCAAGCTTTCTTT. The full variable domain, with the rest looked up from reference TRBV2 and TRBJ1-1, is EPEVTQTPSHQVTQMGQEVILRCVPISNHLYFYWYRQILGQKVEFLVSFYNNEISEKSEIFDDQFSVERPDGSNFTLKIRSTKLEDSAMYFCASSQQGQAFFGQGTRLTVV.

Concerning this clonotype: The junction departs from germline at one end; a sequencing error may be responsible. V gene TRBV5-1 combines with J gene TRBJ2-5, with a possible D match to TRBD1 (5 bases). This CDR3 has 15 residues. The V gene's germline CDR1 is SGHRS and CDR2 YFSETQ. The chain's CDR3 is CDSSLATGVEETQYF. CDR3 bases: TGCGACAGCAGCTTGGCCACAGGAGTAGAAGAGACCCAGTACTTC.

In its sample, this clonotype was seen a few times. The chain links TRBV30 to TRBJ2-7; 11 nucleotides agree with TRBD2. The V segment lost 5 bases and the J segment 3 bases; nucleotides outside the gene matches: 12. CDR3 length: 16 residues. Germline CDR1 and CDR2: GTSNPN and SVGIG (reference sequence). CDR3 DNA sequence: TGTGCCTGGTTGACTAGCGGGACCTCAGGGAGCTACGAGCAGTACTTC. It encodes CAWLTSGTSGSYEQYF.

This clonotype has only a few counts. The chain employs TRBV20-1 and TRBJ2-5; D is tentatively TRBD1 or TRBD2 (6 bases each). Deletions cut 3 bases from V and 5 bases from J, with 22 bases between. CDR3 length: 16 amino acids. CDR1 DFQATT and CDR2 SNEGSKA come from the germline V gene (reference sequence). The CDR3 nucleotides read TGCAGTGCTAGGGGGACTCAGAGGGGACACTCTGAGACCCAGTACTTC. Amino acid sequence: CSARGTQRGHSETQYF.

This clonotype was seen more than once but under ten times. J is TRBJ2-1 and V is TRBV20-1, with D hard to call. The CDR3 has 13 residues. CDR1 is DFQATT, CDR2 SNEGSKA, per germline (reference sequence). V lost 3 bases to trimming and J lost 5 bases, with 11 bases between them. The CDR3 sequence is CSASASGNNEQFF. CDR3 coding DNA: TGCAGTGCTAGCGCATCGGGCAACAATGAGCAGTTCTTC.

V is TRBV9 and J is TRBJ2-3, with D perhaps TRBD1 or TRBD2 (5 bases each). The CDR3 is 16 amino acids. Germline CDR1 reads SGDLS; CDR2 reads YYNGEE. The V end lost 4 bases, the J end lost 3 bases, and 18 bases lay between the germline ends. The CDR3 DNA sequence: TGTGCCAGCAGCACCAGAGGGGCAGCCCGAACAGATACGCAGTATTTT. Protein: CASSTRGAARTDTQYF. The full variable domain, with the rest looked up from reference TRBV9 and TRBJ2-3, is DSGVTQTPKHLITATGQRVTLRCSPRSGDLSVYWYQQSLDQGLQFLIQYYNGEERAKGNILERFSAQQFPDLHSELNLSSLELGDSALYFCASSTRGAARTDTQYFGPGTRLTVL.

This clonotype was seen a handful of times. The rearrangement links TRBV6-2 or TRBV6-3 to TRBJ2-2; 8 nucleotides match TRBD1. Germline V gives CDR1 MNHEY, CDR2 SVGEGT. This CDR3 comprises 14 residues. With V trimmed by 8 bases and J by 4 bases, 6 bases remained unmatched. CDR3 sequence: CASEGQVPTGELFF. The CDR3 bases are TGTGCCAGCGAGGGACAGGTTCCCACCGGGGAGCTGTTTTTT.

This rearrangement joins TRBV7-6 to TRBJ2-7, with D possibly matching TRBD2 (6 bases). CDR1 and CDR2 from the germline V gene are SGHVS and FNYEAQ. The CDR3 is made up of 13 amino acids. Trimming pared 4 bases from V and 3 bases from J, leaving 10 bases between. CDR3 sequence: CASSSGTRYEQYF. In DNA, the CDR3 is TGTGCCAGCAGCTCAGGGACTCGCTACGAGCAGTACTTC.

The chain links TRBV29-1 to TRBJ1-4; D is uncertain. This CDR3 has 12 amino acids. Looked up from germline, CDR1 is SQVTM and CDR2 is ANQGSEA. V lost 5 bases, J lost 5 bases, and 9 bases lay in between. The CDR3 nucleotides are TGCAGCGTTAGGGATTTAAATGAAAAACTGTTTTTT. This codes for CSVRDLNEKLFF. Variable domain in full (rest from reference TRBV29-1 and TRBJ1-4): SAVISQKPSRDICQRGTSLTIQCQVDSQVTMMFWYRQQPGQSLTLIATANQGSEATYESGFVIDKFPISRPNLTFSTLTVSNMSPEDSSIYLCSVRDLNEKLFFGSGTQLSVL.

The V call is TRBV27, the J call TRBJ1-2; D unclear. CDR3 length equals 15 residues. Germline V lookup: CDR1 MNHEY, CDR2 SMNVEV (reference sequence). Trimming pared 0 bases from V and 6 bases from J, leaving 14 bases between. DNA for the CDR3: TGTGCCAGCAGTTTATCCGGTTCAGGATTAAATGGCTACACCTTC. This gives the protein CASSLSGSGLNGYTF.

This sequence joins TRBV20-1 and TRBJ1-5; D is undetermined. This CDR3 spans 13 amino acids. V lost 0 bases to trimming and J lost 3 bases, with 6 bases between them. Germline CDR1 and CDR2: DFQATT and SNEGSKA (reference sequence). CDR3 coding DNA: TGCAGTGCTAGAGAAACACTCAATCAGCCCCAGCATTTT. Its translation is CSARETLNQPQHF.

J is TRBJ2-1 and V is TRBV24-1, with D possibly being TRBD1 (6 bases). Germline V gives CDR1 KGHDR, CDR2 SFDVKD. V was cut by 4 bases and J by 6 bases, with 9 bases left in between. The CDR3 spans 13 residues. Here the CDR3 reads CATSDPQGNEQFF. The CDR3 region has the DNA TGTGCCACCAGTGACCCACAGGGCAATGAGCAGTTCTTC.

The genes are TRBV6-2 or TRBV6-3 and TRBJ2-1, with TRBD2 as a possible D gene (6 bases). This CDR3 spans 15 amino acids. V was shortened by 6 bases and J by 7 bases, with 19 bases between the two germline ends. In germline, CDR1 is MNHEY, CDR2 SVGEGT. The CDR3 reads CASSWTMEGRNEQFF. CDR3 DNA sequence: TGTGCCAGCAGCTGGACAATGGAGGGCCGGAATGAGCAGTTCTTC.